The following is a T cell receptor beta chain sequence with its context. Its recognized antigen is unknown. No much larger clonotype is one base removed from it; base qualities were not supplied. TCRbeta CDR3 regions were amplified from genomic DNA by means of the immunoSEQ Assay, a bias-controlled multiplex PCR. In the paper's pipeline: Nucleated cell counts per sample were estimated from amplification of reference gene primers within the assay. To quantify the absolute abundance of each unique TCRbeta CDR3 rearrangement, sequence reads were collapsed and filtered. For each sample, productive Simpson clonality was calculated by taking the square root of Simpson's diversity index across productive rearrangements. TCRdb retrieved this table from immuneACCESS and kept in-frame rearrangements only. Not all clones are present; in checked studies, unresolved V genes account for under half, and no reason is known for the remainder. D and trimming were read from the DNA, whereas the V and J calls and clone size are those reported in that table. The sample yields over 60,000 clones; about 80% were counted once. Approximately 12% of the sample comes from the top ten.

Each collaborating institution followed its own protocols to collect whole blood in K2EDTA tubes. For TCRbeta analysis, collaborators shipped samples as frozen whole blood, isolated PBMCs, or DNA extracted from either of those sample types. The data belong to a study of blood T cell repertoires in COVID-19 (dated by TCRdb to 2019 to 2021). Regarding the research as a whole: The collaborator samples originated in the United States, Italy and Spain and spanned the acute and convalescent phases of COVID-19. Samples were obtained from the ongoing ImmuneRACE study (first 160 participants) and from 950 to 1,500 subjects provided by 6 global collaborators. The repertoires were released in a freely available public database intended as a resource for research on the immune response to SARS-CoV-2. Sample metadata almost always included a de-identified subject ID, COVID-19 status, age in years and sex. Where available, HLA class I and class II types were obtained from metadata supplied by the sample provider rather than from assay-based typing. Subjects who had been exposed to COVID-19, were actively infected with it, or had recovered from it provided the deeply sampled blood TCRbeta repertoires that made up the dataset. The material from the prospective study consisted of cDNA or gDNA derived from T cells, B-cell-depleted T cells, or PBMCs. Paper-wide results and their limitations: The amount of clinical and demographic metadata varied by source and participant and was provided uncurated.

The CDR3 measures 16 amino acids from cysteine to phenylalanine. Left in the record is the CDR3 DNA by itself, 48 bases read in frame from the first base. This receptor was identified in a human donor in a cohort sampled during active COVID-19. Sequencing was done on a sample of peripheral blood. Recombination connected TRBV21-1 to TRBJ2-7; TRBD1 was called by the table and not checked on the DNA. TRBV21-1 is deemed a pseudogene. The DNA sequence is as follows: TGTGCCAGCAGGAAGTACGGACGACAGTTCACCTACGAGCAGTACTTC. The translation is CASRKYGRQFTYEQYF.